The rows below give T cell receptor beta chains drawn from one sample of a study of blood T cell repertoires in COVID-19. Profiling relied on immunoSEQ multiplex PCR, and the TCRdb table lists in-frame clones only, not all of them. This sample carries 160,000 or so clones, 80% to 90% of them seen once, and the ten largest clones take 15%. The sequenced sample consisted of peripheral blood. These receptors came from a woman in her forties with acute or convalescent COVID-19. Both conserved end residues are part of each CDR3. D genes are given only for firm matches. Some rows mark clone size as missing; the rest say once, few, many or name a class of expanded clone.

D gene,clone size,J gene,V gene,CDR3 protein,CDR3 DNA
TRBD1,-,TRBJ1-2,TRBV4-1,CASSHPQGAPSNYGYTF,TGCGCCAGCAGCCACCCACAGGGGGCTCCCTCTAACTATGGCTACACCTTC
-,-,TRBJ1-2,TRBV19,CASSPRGILYGYTF,TGTGCCAGTAGCCCCCGAGGAATCTTATATGGCTACACCTTC
-,-,TRBJ2-7,TRBV3-1/TRBV3-2,CASSQAGTYEQYF,TGTGCCAGCAGCCAAGCCGGGACCTACGAGCAGTACTTC
-,-,TRBJ2-2,TRBV19,CASSGTRQDGGTGELFF,TGTGCCAGTAGTGGAACCCGACAGGACGGGGGGACCGGGGAGCTGTTTTTT
-,-,TRBJ2-3,TRBV6-4,CASSAGTDTQYF,TGTGCCAGCAGTGCGGGCACAGATACGCAGTATTTT
-,once,TRBJ1-5,TRBV7-2,CASSLVVSGGNQPQHF,TGTGCCAGCAGCTTAGTTGTTTCGGGGGGGAATCAGCCCCAGCATTTT
TRBD2,-,TRBJ2-7,TRBV5-4,CASSRGGPGYEQYF,TGTGCCAGCAGCCGCGGGGGGCCGGGCTACGAGCAGTACTTC
TRBD1,-,TRBJ2-6,TRBV28,CASSRQGAHIGANVLTF,TGTGCCAGCAGCCGACAGGGGGCGCATATTGGGGCCAACGTCCTGACTTTC
TRBD1,-,TRBJ1-1,TRBV5-1,CASSLVRTGGSEAFF,TGCGCCAGCAGCTTGGTTAGGACAGGGGGATCTGAAGCTTTCTTT
-,-,TRBJ2-2,TRBV15,CATSRDGRTNTGELFF,TGTGCCACCAGCAGAGATGGCAGAACGAACACCGGGGAGCTGTTTTTT
-,few,TRBJ2-1,TRBV7-6,CASSLVLEGIEQFF,TGTGCCAGCAGCTTAGTTTTGGAGGGGATCGAGCAGTTCTTC
-,few,TRBJ2-1,TRBV4-1,CASSQLRVALNNEQFF,TGCGCCAGCAGCCAACTCCGGGTAGCGCTGAACAATGAGCAGTTCTTC
-,few,TRBJ1-5,TRBV2,CASSDGVSNQPQHF,TGTGCCAGCAGCGATGGAGTTAGCAATCAGCCCCAGCATTTT
-,-,TRBJ2-1,TRBV7-2,CASSPGRLNEQFF,TGTGCCAGCAGCCCCGGCAGGTTGAATGAGCAGTTCTTC
-,-,TRBJ2-2,TRBV5-4,CASSLGGRGGELFF,TGTGCCAGCAGCTTGGGGGGGCGAGGCGGGGAGCTGTTTTTT
TRBD1,-,TRBJ1-2,TRBV2,CASSLDRQGYYGYTF,TGTGCCAGCAGCCTAGATAGACAGGGGTACTATGGCTACACCTTC
TRBD2,-,TRBJ2-3,TRBV30,CAWSLNSGGAADTQYF,TGTGCCTGGAGCCTCAATAGCGGGGGGGCCGCAGATACGCAGTATTTT
-,-,TRBJ2-7,TRBV2,CASFGQSVYEQYF,TGTGCCAGCTTTGGACAATCCGTCTACGAGCAGTACTTC
-,-,TRBJ1-6,TRBV5-1,CASSLAGLGQGNSPLHF,TGCGCCAGCAGCTTGGCCGGGCTCGGGCAGGGAAATTCACCCCTCCACTTT
-,-,TRBJ2-3,TRBV11-2,CASSLALRPTDTQYF,TGTGCCAGCAGCTTAGCTCTGCGGCCCACAGATACGCAGTATTTT
TRBD2,-,TRBJ2-1,TRBV2,CASSDSSGGLNEQFF,TGTGCCAGCAGTGATTCTAGCGGGGGGCTCAATGAGCAGTTCTTC
-,-,TRBJ2-3,TRBV7-3,CASSLGQRGVKNTDTQYF,TGTGCCAGCAGCTTAGGACAGCGTGGAGTAAAGAACACAGATACGCAGTATTTT
TRBD1,-,TRBJ2-7,TRBV5-1,CASSLAAGTGAYEQYF,TGCGCCAGCAGCTTGGCCGCAGGGACAGGAGCGTACGAGCAGTACTTC
TRBD1,-,TRBJ2-7,TRBV3-1/TRBV3-2,CASSQVTGSSYEQYF,TGTGCCAGCAGCCAAGTGACAGGGAGCTCCTACGAGCAGTACTTC
TRBD1,-,TRBJ1-1,TRBV29-1,CRAAQGESGAFF,TGCAGGGCGGCACAGGGGGAGTCTGGAGCTTTCTTT
TRBD2,-,TRBJ2-5,TRBV4-2,CASSQGLAGDGETQYF,TGTGCCAGCAGCCAGGGACTAGCGGGAGACGGGGAGACCCAGTACTTC
-,-,TRBJ2-7,TRBV4-2,CASSVTGSYEQYF,TGTGCCAGCAGCGTAACAGGGTCCTACGAGCAGTACTTC
TRBD2,-,TRBJ2-1,TRBV11-2,CASSQVLAGGRNEQFF,TGTGCCAGCAGCCAAGTACTAGCGGGGGGGCGCAATGAGCAGTTCTTC
-,-,TRBJ1-1,TRBV19,CASLRSPEAFF,TGTGCCTCCCTGCGAAGCCCTGAAGCTTTCTTT
TRBD2,-,TRBJ2-5,TRBV7-8,CASSLLAGAVETQYF,TGTGCCAGCAGCTTACTAGCGGGAGCGGTGGAGACCCAGTACTTC
TRBD1,-,TRBJ2-1,TRBV20-1,CSASPGTGGYNEQFF,TGCAGTGCTAGTCCCGGGACAGGGGGCTACAATGAGCAGTTCTTC
TRBD1,-,TRBJ1-2,TRBV7-8,CASSPLGRDRGNYGYTF,TGTGCCAGCAGCCCCCTAGGTAGGGACAGAGGAAACTATGGCTACACCTTC
TRBD1,-,TRBJ1-2,TRBV9,CASSGTGYGYTF,TGTGCCAGCAGCGGGACAGGCTATGGCTACACCTTC
-,-,TRBJ1-1,TRBV6-5,CASTRTGGTEAFF,TGTGCCAGCACCCGAACCGGAGGCACTGAAGCTTTCTTT
TRBD2,-,TRBJ2-2,TRBV10-2,CASSWTSGGADTGELFF,TGCGCCAGCAGTTGGACTAGCGGGGGGGCAGACACCGGGGAGCTGTTTTTT
-,few,TRBJ1-5,TRBV5-6,CASSPGNQPQHF,TGTGCCAGCAGCCCGGGTAATCAGCCCCAGCATTTT